Each of the 9 T cell receptor beta chains below was sequenced from the same sample in a study of blood T cell repertoires in COVID-19. Sequencing was performed with immunoSEQ multiplex PCR; in TCRdb, only in-frame clones are kept and a portion is missing. This sample carries 160,000 or so clones, about 92% of them seen once, and the ten largest clones take about 18%. Input material: peripheral blood. The receptors shown here come from a man aged 55 to 69 with active or convalescent COVID-19.

This clone was observed a single time. The chain combines TRBV11-3 with TRBJ2-3; D uncertain. Germline V gives CDR1 SGHNT, CDR2 YENEEA. The CDR3 is 13 amino acids. The germline V and J ends were trimmed by 2 bases and 3 bases, with 6 bases remaining between them. The CDR3: CASSLYGTDTQYF. As DNA, the CDR3 is TGTGCCAGCAGCTTATACGGTACAGATACGCAGTATTTT.

The chain is built from TRBV6-5 and TRBJ2-3; D perhaps matches TRBD2 (5 bases). The V end lost 7 bases, the J end lost 0 bases, and 14 bases lay between the germline ends. Germline assignment: CDR1 MNHEY and CDR2 SVGAGI. This CDR3 has 15 amino acids. The CDR3 is CASKASQSSTDTQYF. CDR3 sequence (DNA): TGTGCCAGCAAAGCTAGCCAAAGCAGCACAGATACGCAGTATTTT.

This rearrangement joins TRBV30 to TRBJ2-7; D is possibly TRBD1 (6 bases). V was trimmed by 3 bases and J by 2 bases, leaving 11 bases between them. The CDR3 loop spans 13 amino acids. Germline V gene data show CDR1 as GTSNPN and CDR2 as SVGIG (reference sequence). The CDR3 reads CAWSPQGPYEQYF. CDR3 in DNA: TGTGCCTGGAGCCCACAGGGACCCTACGAGCAGTACTTC.

The chain uses TRBV15 and TRBJ1-1; no clear D. Germline assignment: CDR1 LNHNV and CDR2 YYDKDF (reference sequence). The CDR3 has 15 residues. The V and J ends lost 0 bases and 5 bases respectively, with 13 bases between them. This CDR3 reads CATSRDSSPRTEAFF. The DNA for the CDR3 is TGTGCCACCAGCAGAGATAGTTCGCCTAGGACTGAAGCTTTCTTT. The full variable domain, rest sourced from reference TRBV15 and TRBJ1-1, is DAMVIQNPRYQVTQFGKPVTLSCSQTLNHNVMYWYQQKSSQAPKLLFHYYDKDFNNEADTPDNFQSRRPNTSFCFLDIRSPGLGDTAMYLCATSRDSSPRTEAFFGQGTRLTVV.

This clone is a singleton in its sample. V gene TRBV10-1 combines with J gene TRBJ1-2; D unresolved. CDR3 length equals 11 residues. V was shortened by 4 bases and J by 8 bases, with 8 bases between the two germline ends. From germline, CDR1 is WNHNN and CDR2 SYGVQD (reference sequence). Here the CDR3 reads CASSGTGGYTF. The CDR3 DNA is TGCGCCAGCAGTGGAACCGGGGGCTACACCTTC.

The chain links TRBV28 to TRBJ1-5; weak D call: TRBD1 (6 bases). The germline CDR1 and CDR2 sequences are MDHEN and SYDVKM. Trimming left V 2 bases short and J 7 bases short, with 12 bases between. The CDR3 runs to 14 residues. CDR3 sequence reads: CASSLRTGLQPQHF. The CDR3 nucleotides read TGTGCCAGCAGTTTACGCACAGGGCTGCAGCCCCAGCATTTT.

V is TRBV9 and J is TRBJ2-7; TRBD1 might be the D (5 bases). The V end lost 0 bases, the J end lost 2 bases, and 9 bases lay between the germline ends. Germline CDR1 and CDR2: SGDLS and YYNGEE. The CDR3 extends over 14 amino acids. CDR3 region: CASSVDWGTYEQYF. CDR3 DNA sequence: TGTGCCAGCAGCGTAGACTGGGGCACCTACGAGCAGTACTTC.

This sequence joins TRBV10-2 and TRBJ1-1, with 9 nucleotides matching TRBD1. This CDR3 is built from 15 residues. Germline V gives CDR1 WSHSY, CDR2 SAAADI. V gave up 8 bases and J gave up 1 base; unmatched junction bases: 8. The CDR3 DNA is TGCGCCAGCTGTCCCACAGGGGGCGCGAACACTGAAGCTTTCTTT. This encodes CASCPTGGANTEAFF.

The J gene is TRBJ1-2, the V gene TRBV10-3; tentatively, D is TRBD1 (5 bases). The CDR3 covers 13 residues. V lost 11 bases, J lost 2 bases, and 15 bases lay in between. Germline lookup yields CDR1 ENHRY and CDR2 SYGVKD. The CDR3 DNA reads as TGTGCCGTTGGAGGGGATCTAAACTATGGCTACACCTTC. The encoded protein is CAVGGDLNYGYTF.